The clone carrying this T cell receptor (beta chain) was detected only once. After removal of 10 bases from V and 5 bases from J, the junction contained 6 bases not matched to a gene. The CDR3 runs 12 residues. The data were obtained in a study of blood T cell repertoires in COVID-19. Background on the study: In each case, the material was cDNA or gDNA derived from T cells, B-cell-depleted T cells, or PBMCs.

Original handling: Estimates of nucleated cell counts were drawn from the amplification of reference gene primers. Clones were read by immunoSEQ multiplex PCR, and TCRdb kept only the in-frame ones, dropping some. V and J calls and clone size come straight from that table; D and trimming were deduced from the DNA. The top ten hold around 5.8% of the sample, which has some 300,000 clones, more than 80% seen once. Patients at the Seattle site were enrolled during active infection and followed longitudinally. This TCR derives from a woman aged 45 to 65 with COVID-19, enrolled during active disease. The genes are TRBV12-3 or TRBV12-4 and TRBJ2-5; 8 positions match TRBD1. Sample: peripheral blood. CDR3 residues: CATAGGAETQYF. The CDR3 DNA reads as TGTGCCACAGCAGGGGGCGCGGAGACCCAGTACTTC.